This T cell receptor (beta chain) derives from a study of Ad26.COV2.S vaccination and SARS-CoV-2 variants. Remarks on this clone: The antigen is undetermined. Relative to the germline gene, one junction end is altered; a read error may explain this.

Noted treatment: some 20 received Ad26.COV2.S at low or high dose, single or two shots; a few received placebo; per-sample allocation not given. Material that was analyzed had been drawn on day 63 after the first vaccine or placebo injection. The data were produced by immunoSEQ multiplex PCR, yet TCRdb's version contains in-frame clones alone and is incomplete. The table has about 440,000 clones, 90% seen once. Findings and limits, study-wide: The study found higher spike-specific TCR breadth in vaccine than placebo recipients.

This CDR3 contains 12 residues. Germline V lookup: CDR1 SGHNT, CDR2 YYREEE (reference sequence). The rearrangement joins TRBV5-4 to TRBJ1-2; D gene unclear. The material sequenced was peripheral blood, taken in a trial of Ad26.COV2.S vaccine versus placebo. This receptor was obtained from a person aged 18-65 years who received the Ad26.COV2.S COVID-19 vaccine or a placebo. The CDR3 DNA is TGTGCCAGCACCTTGATAGGGAATGGCTACACCTTC. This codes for CASTLIGNGYTF.